This T cell receptor beta chain was documented in a study of CD8+CD57+ T cells in acquired aplastic anemia. Study as a whole: Yields of DNA that came from sorted CD4+ and CD8+ cells averaged about 3 ug.

Using genomic DNA as the template, TCR beta VDJ and CDR3 profiling was carried out. A single record per CDR3 protein comes from TCRdb applying MiXCR to the reads. The sample lists about 200,000 distinct CDR3 sequences; 65% were seen once. The patients chosen for sequencing had shown expansion of CD8+CD57+ cells (detected by flow cytometry). Points from the study as a whole: Patient and control CD8+ Simpson's diversity was not significantly different.

This clonotype has just a few counts. The antigen remains undetermined. Looked up from germline, CDR1 is SGHTA and CDR2 is FQGTGA. The CDR3 runs 15 residues. V shed 0 bases, J shed 6 bases, and the junction held 5 bases outside the gene matches. The origin of this receptor is a human donor with aplastic anemia. Material for sequencing was sorted CD4+, CD8+, or CD8+CD57+ T cells (not recorded which) from PBMCs. V usage is TRBV7-3 and J usage is TRBJ2-3, with 8 nucleotides matching TRBD2. The CDR3 nucleotides are TGTGCCAGCAGCTTAACGTCCCAGCGGGGGGATACGCAGTATTTT. Encoded protein: CASSLTSQRGDTQYF.